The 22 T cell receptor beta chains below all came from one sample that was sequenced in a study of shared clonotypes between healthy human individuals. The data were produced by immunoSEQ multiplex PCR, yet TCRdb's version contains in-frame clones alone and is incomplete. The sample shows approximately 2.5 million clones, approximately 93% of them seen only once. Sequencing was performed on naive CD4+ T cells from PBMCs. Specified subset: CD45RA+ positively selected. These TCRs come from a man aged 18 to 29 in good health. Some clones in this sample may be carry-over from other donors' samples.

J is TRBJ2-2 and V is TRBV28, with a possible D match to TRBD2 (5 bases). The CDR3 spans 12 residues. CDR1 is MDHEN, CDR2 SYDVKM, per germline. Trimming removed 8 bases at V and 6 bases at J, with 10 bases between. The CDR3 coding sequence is TGTGCCAGCCTTGGGAGCGCCGGGGAGCTGTTTTTT. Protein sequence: CASLGSAGELFF. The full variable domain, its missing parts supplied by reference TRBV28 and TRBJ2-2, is DVKVTQSSRYLVKRTGEKVFLECVQDMDHENMFWYRQDPGLGLRLIYFSYDVKMKEKGDIPEGYSVSREKKERFSLILESASTNQTSMYLCASLGSAGELFFGEGSRLTVL.

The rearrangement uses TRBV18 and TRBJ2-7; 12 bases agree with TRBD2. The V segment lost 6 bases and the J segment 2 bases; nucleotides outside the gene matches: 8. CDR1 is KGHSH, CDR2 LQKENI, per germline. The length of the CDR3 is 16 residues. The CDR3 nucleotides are TGTGCCAGCTCGTCGACTAGCGGGAGTGTCCCCTACGAGCAGTACTTC. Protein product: CASSSTSGSVPYEQYF. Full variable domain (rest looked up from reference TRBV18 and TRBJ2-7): NAGVMQNPRHLVRRRGQEARLRCSPMKGHSHVYWYRQLPEEGLKFMVYLQKENIIDESGMPKERFSAEFPKEGPSILRIQQVVRGDSAAYFCASSSTSGSVPYEQYFGPGTRLTVT.

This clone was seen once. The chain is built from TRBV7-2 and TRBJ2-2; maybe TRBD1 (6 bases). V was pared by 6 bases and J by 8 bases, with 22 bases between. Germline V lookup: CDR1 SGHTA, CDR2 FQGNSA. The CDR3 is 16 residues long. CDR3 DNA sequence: TGTGCCAGCAGACCAAAACAGGGACCGAAGGAGGGGGAGCTGTTTTTT. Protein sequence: CASRPKQGPKEGELFF. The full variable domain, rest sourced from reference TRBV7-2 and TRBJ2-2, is GAGVSQSPSNKVTEKGKDVELRCDPISGHTALYWYRQSLGQGLEFLIYFQGNSAPDKSGLPSDRFSAERTGGSVSTLTIQRTQQEDSAVYLCASRPKQGPKEGELFFGEGSRLTVL.

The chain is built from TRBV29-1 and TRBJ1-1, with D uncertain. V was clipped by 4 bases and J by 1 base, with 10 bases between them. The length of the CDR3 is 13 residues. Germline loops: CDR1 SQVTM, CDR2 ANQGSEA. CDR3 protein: CSVGKVANTEAFF. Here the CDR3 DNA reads TGCAGCGTTGGGAAAGTCGCGAACACTGAAGCTTTCTTT.

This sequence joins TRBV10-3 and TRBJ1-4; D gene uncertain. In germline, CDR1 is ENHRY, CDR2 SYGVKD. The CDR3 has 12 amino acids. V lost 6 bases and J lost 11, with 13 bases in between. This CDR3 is CAISQPGKKLFF. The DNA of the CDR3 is TGTGCCATCAGCCAACCCGGGAAGAAACTGTTTTTT.

The CDR3 here is CASSLAGFSGANVLTF. CDR3 sequence (DNA): TGTGCCAGCAGCCTAGCAGGTTTCTCTGGGGCCAACGTCCTGACTTTC. This sequence joins TRBV9 and TRBJ2-6, with a tentative D call TRBD2 (5 bases). The CDR3 extends over 16 amino acids. The V gene's germline CDR1 is SGDLS and CDR2 YYNGEE. The V gene lost 4 bases and the J gene lost 0 bases, with 11 bases spanning the gap.

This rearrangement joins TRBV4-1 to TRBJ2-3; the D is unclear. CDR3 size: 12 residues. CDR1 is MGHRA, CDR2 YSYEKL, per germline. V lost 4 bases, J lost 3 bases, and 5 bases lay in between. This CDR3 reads CASSLDTDTQYF. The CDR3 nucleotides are TGCGCCAGCAGCCTTGATACAGATACGCAGTATTTT.

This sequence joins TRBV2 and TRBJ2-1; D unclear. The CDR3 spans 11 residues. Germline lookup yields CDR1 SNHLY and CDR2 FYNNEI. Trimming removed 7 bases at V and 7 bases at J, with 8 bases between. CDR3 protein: CASIWPNEQFF. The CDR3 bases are TGTGCCAGCATCTGGCCAAATGAGCAGTTCTTC.

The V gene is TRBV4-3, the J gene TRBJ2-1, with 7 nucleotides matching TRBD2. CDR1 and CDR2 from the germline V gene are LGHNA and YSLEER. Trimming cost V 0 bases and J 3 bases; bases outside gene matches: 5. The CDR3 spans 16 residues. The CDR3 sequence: CASSQDSSGGYNEQFF. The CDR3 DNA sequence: TGCGCCAGCAGCCAAGATTCTAGCGGAGGCTACAATGAGCAGTTCTTC.

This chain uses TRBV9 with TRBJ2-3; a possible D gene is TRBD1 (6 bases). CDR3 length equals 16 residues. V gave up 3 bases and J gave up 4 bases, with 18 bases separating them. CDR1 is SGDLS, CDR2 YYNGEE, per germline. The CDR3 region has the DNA TGTGCCAGCAGCGAGGGGGTCCCGTCCAGGGCAGATACGCAGTATTTT. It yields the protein CASSEGVPSRADTQYF.

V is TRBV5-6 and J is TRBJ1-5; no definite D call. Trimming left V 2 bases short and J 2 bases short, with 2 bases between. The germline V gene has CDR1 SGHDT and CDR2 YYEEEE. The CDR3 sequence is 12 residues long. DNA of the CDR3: TGTGCCAGCAGCTTTGGCAATCAGCCCCAGCATTTT. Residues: CASSFGNQPQHF.

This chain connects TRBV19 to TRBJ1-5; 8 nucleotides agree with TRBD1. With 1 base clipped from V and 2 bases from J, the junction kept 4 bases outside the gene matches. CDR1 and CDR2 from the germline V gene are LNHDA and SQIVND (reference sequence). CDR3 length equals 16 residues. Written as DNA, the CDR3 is TGTGCCAGTAGTATAGCCCGGACAGGGCGCAATCAGCCCCAGCATTTT. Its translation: CASSIARTGRNQPQHF.

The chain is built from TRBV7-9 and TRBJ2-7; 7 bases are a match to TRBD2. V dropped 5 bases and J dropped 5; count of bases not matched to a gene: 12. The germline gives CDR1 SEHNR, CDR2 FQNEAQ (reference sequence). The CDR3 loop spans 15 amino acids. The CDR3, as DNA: TGTGCCAGCAGCCGGGGGACTACCGGTGGGGACGAGCAGTACTTC. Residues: CASSRGTTGGDEQYF.

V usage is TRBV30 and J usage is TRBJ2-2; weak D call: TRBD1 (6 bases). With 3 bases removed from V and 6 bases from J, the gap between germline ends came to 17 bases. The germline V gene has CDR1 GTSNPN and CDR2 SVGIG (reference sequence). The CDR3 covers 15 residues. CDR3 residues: CAWRLRGARSGELFF. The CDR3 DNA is TGTGCCTGGAGGCTCAGGGGCGCAAGGTCCGGGGAGCTGTTTTTT.

CDR3 nucleotide sequence: TGTGCCAGCAGTGAATCGGGTAGCAAGTACTTC. Translated: CASSESGSKYF. This rearrangement joins TRBV25-1 to TRBJ2-4; no definite D call. CDR3 size: 11 residues. V was shortened by 1 base and J by 14 bases, with 9 bases between the two germline ends. The germline V gene encodes CDR1 MGHDK and CDR2 SYGVNS.

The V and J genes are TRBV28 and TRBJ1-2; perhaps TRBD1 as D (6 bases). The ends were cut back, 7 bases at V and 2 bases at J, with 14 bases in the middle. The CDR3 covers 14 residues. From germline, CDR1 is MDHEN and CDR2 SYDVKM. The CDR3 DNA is TGTGCCAGCACCCAATCCGGGACAAACTATGGCTACACCTTC. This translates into CASTQSGTNYGYTF.

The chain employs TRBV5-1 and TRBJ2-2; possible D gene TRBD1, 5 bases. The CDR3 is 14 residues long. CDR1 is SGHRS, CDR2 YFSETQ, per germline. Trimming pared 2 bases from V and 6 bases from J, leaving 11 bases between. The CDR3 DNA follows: TGCGCCAGCAGCTTACAACAGGCCGCCGGGGAGCTGTTTTTT. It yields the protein CASSLQQAAGELFF.

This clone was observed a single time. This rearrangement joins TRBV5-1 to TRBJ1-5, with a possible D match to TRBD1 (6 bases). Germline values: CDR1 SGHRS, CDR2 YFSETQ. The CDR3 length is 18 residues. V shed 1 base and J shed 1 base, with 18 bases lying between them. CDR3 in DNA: TGCGCCAGCAGCTTGTTCCCCCTACAGGGACAAAGCAATCAGCCCCAGCATTTT. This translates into CASSLFPLQGQSNQPQHF.

The CDR3 protein is CASSEGAGGIGEQFF. In DNA, the CDR3 is TGTGCCAGTAGTGAAGGTGCGGGGGGGATTGGTGAGCAGTTCTTC. V is TRBV19 and J is TRBJ2-1, with TRBD2 matching over 9 bases. Germline trimming cut 5 bases from V and 9 bases from J; bases unmatched to any gene: 11. This CDR3 comprises 15 residues. Germline loops: CDR1 LNHDA, CDR2 SQIVND (reference sequence).

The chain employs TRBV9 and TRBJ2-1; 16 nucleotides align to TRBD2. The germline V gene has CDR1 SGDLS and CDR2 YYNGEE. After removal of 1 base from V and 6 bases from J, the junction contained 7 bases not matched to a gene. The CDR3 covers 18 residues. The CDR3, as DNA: TGTGCCAGCAGCGTACAACCCGGGACTAGCGGGAGGGCCAATGAGCAGTTCTTC. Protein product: CASSVQPGTSGRANEQFF.

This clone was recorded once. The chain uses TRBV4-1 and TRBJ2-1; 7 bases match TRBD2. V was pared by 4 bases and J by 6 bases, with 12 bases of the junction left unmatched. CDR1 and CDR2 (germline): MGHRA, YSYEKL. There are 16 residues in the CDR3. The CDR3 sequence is CASSRPTAGRSNEQFF. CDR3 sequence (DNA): TGCGCCAGCAGCCGACCCACAGCCGGGAGGAGCAATGAGCAGTTCTTC.

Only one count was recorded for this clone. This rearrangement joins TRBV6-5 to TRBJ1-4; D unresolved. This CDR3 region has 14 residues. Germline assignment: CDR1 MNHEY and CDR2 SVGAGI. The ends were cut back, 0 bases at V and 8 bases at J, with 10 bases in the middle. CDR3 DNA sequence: TGTGCCAGCAGTTACTCGGGGTCGGACGAAAAACTGTTTTTT. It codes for CASSYSGSDEKLFF.